This T cell receptor beta chain was observed in a study of T cell responses to AZD1222 COVID-19 vaccine. Details on this clone: Antigen unknown.

TCRdb keeps only in-frame clones here, not all; method: immunoSEQ multiplex PCR. The table has fewer than 130,000 clones, roughly four fifths seen once; the top ten hold approximately 4.6%. Study-wide results and caveats: Only a handful of AZD1222 recipients were seropositive at baseline. No day 14 peak samples; only post-peak repertoires were characterized.

Sequenced material: peripheral blood, taken on day 0 of AZD1222 vaccination. This sequence originates from an adult in good health.

CDR3 amino acids: CASSDLGTVFNYGYTF. The CDR3 bases are TGTGCCAGCAGTGACCTTGGGACGGTTTTTAACTATGGCTACACCTTC. The chain links TRBV6-1 to TRBJ1-2; a weak D match, TRBD1 (5 bases). The CDR3 runs to 16 residues. Germline V gives CDR1 MNHNS, CDR2 SASEGT. Between the trimmed V and J ends, which lost 3 bases and 1 base, there was a span of 15 bases.